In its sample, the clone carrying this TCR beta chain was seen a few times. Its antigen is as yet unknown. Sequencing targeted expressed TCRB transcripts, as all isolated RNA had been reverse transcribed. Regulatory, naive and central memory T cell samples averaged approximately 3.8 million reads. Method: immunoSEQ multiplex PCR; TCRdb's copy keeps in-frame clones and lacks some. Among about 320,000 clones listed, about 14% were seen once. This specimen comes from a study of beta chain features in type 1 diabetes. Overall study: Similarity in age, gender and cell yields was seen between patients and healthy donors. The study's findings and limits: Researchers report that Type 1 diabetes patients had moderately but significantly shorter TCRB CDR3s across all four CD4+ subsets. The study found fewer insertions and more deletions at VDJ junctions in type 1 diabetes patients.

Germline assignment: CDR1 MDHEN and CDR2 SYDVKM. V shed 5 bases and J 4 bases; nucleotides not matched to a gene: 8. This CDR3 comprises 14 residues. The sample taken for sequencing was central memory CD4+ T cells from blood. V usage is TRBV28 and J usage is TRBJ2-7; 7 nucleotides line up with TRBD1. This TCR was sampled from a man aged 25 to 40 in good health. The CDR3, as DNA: TGTGCCAGCAGTCCGCCGGGACAGTTGTACGAGCAGTACGTC. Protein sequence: CASSPPGQLYEQYV.